This TCR beta chain derives from a study of blood T cell repertoires in COVID-19. Whole-study context: Acute-phase and convalescent COVID-19 samples originated in the United States, Italy and Spain. The cDNA or gDNA used as material had been derived from T cells, B-cell-depleted T cells, or PBMCs.

The V gene lost 2 bases and the J gene lost 2 bases, with 5 bases spanning the gap. The germline gives CDR1 SGHNT, CDR2 YYREEE (reference sequence). CDR3 length: 13 amino acids. Authors' methods: Scientists estimated how many nucleated cells there were by amplifying reference gene primers. Data came from immunoSEQ multiplex PCR; TCRdb stores just in-frame clones and leaves some out. V and J calls plus clone size are reproduced from that table; the DNA served to infer D and trimming. There are under 250,000 clones in the sample; over 80% occur only once, and around 30% lies in the top ten. The specimen was peripheral blood. The TCR was taken from a man in his forties or fifties with acute or convalescent COVID-19. The V call is TRBV5-4, the J call TRBJ1-5; D is ambiguous. The CDR3 reads CASSFGGNQPQHF. For the CDR3, the DNA is TGTGCCAGCAGCTTCGGGGGCAATCAGCCCCAGCATTTT.